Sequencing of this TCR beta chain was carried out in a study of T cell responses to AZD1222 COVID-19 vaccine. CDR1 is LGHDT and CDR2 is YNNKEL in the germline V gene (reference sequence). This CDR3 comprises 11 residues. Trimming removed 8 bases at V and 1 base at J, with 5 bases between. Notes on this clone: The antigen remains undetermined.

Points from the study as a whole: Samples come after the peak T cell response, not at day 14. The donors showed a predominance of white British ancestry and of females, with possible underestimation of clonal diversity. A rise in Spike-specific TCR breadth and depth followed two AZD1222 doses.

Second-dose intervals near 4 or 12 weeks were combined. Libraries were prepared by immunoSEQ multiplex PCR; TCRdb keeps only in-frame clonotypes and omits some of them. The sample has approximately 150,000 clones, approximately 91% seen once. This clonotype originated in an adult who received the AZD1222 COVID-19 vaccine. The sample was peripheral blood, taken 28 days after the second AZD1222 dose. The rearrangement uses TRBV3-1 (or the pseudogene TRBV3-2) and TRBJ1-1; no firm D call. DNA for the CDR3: TGTGCCAGCCCGAAGAACACTGAAGCTTTCTTT. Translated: CASPKNTEAFF.